Listed below are T cell receptor beta chains from one sample, sequenced in a study of siplizumab effects on memory and regulatory T cells. This table comes from immunoSEQ multiplex PCR, and its TCRdb copy is limited to in-frame clones, with some not included. The data show 90,000 to 130,000 clones, 80% to 95% seen once. The source material was CD4+ T cells sorted from blood. The receptors were sampled from a human donor in good health. Both conserved end residues are part of each CDR3. A D gene is named only where the DNA matches it firmly. Clone size is given for some rows only: seen once, a few or many times, or a class if the clone is expanded.

abundance | d_gene | j_gene | v_gene | CDR3nt | CDR3aa
NA | NA | TRBJ2-3 | TRBV5-1 | TGCGCCAGCAGCTTGGGCGGGAGCACAGATACGCAGTATTTT | CASSLGGSTDTQYF
NA | NA | TRBJ2-3 | TRBV15 | TGTGCCACCAGCAGAGGGGGGAGTCGCACAGATACGCAGTATTTT | CATSRGGSRTDTQYF
NA | TRBD1 | TRBJ2-5 | TRBV18 | TGTGCCAGCTCACGAGGGACAGAAGAGACCCAGTACTTC | CASSRGTEETQYF
NA | NA | TRBJ2-7 | TRBV5-4 | TGTGCCAGCAGCTTTTCCGGGGGAACCGAGCAGTACTTC | CASSFSGGTEQYF
NA | NA | TRBJ1-3 | TRBV6-5 | TGTGCCAGCAGTTACTCTGTAAATTCAGCGGGAAACACCATATATTTT | CASSYSVNSAGNTIYF
NA | NA | TRBJ1-3 | TRBV27 | TGTGCCAGCAGTTTAGACCCTTACTCTGGAAACACCATATATTTT | CASSLDPYSGNTIYF
NA | NA | TRBJ2-7 | TRBV5-4 | TGTGCCAGCAGCTTGGAAAACGAGCAGTACTTC | CASSLENEQYF
NA | NA | TRBJ2-6 | TRBV30 | TGTGCCTGGCGGCGGCCCGCAGGGCCCTTCTTGGGGGCCAACGTCCTGACTTTC | CAWRRPAGPFLGANVLTF
NA | NA | TRBJ1-5 | TRBV18 | TGTGCCAGCTCACCCGAGGGCAATCAGCCCCAGCATTTT | CASSPEGNQPQHF
NA | TRBD1 | TRBJ2-5 | TRBV19 | TGTGCCAGTAGTATAAGGACAGGGTCCGGGGAGACCCAGTACTTC | CASSIRTGSGETQYF
NA | NA | TRBJ1-1 | TRBV5-4 | TGTGCCAGCAGCTTGGCGACAGGCCTCCAGAACACTGAAGCTTTCTTT | CASSLATGLQNTEAFF
NA | TRBD2 | TRBJ2-1 | TRBV27 | TGTGCCAGCAGTTTATTCCCTAGCGGGGGGGCCATTAGGGTTTCGGAGCAGTTCTTC | CASSLFPSGGAIRVSEQFF
NA | NA | TRBJ1-1 | TRBV4-2 | TGTGCCAGCAGCCAAGTAAGGGGGGCGGGGGACACTGAAGCTTTCTTT | CASSQVRGAGDTEAFF
once | NA | TRBJ1-1 | TRBV2 | TGTGCCAGCAGTGAACTTCAGGGCCGGGGCACTGAAGCTTTCTTT | CASSELQGRGTEAFF
once | NA | TRBJ1-2 | TRBV6-5 | TGTGCCAGCAGTTATTTGCTTAACTATGGCTACACCTTC | CASSYLLNYGYTF
NA | TRBD1 | TRBJ2-5 | TRBV4-1 | TGCGCCAGCAGCCAAGAGAGGGGTAGGGGGACAGGTAGCCTGGAGACCCAGTACTTC | CASSQERGRGTGSLETQYF
NA | TRBD2 | TRBJ2-7 | TRBV14 | TGTGCCAGCAGCCCCAGACTAGCGGGAACCTACGAGCAGTACTTC | CASSPRLAGTYEQYF
NA | NA | TRBJ1-1 | TRBV7-7 | TGTGCCAGCAGCTTAGATGTGAACACTGAAGCTTTCTTT | CASSLDVNTEAFF
once | NA | TRBJ2-2 | TRBV11-3 | TGTGCCAGCTCAGGGGCCGGGGAGCTGTTTTTT | CASSGAGELFF
NA | NA | TRBJ2-1 | TRBV23-1 | TGCGCCAGCAGAACACCACAGGGAGTCGCCTACAATGAGCAGTTCTTC | CASRTPQGVAYNEQFF
NA | TRBD1 | TRBJ1-5 | TRBV7-3 | TGTGCCAGCAGCCCGACAGGGGCCGCCTATCAGCCCCAGCATTTT | CASSPTGAAYQPQHF
once | NA | TRBJ2-7 | TRBV15 | TGTGCCACCAGCAGAGATCAGGGACCCGGGATCGGCGAGCAGTACTTC | CATSRDQGPGIGEQYF
NA | TRBD2 | TRBJ2-3 | TRBV27 | TGTGCCAGCAGTCTCCTCGGACTAGCGGGACTATTCACAGATACGCAGTATTTT | CASSLLGLAGLFTDTQYF
NA | NA | TRBJ1-5 | TRBV4-2 | TGTGCCAGCAGCCAAGATTCCCCTGGCAGGTTCAACTCGCATCAGCCCCAGCATTTT | CASSQDSPGRFNSHQPQHF
NA | NA | TRBJ1-1 | TRBV5-4 | TGTGCCAGCAGCTTGTCGGGGACGGCGAACACTGAAGCTTTCTTT | CASSLSGTANTEAFF
once | NA | TRBJ2-7 | TRBV19 | TGTGCCAGCTTTACACCGTCCGAGCAGTACTTC | CASFTPSEQYF
NA | TRBD1 | TRBJ2-1 | TRBV19 | TGTGCCAGTAGGCCCTCCGGGACAGGGGGCTACAATGAGCAGTTCTTC | CASRPSGTGGYNEQFF
NA | NA | TRBJ1-3 | TRBV7-9 | TGTGCCAGCAGCTCTCTATCCCAGGGATTGCCCGGAAACACCATATATTTT | CASSSLSQGLPGNTIYF
NA | NA | TRBJ2-5 | TRBV4-1 | TGCGCCAGCAGCAAGATTGAACAAGAGACCCAGTACTTC | CASSKIEQETQYF
NA | TRBD1 | TRBJ1-4 | TRBV4-1 | TGCGCCAGCAGCCAGGGGGGACAGGTCTCAACTAATGAAAAACTGTTTTTT | CASSQGGQVSTNEKLFF
NA | NA | TRBJ2-7 | TRBV5-1 | TGCGCCAGCAGCTTGGGAGTGATTTCCTACGAGCAGTACTTC | CASSLGVISYEQYF
NA | NA | TRBJ1-5 | TRBV19 | TGTGCCAGTAGTTTACCACCGTCAGATAGCAATCAGCCCCAGCATTTT | CASSLPPSDSNQPQHF